Each of the 19 T cell receptor beta chains below was sequenced from the same sample in a study of blood T cell repertoires in COVID-19. Here immunoSEQ multiplex PCR was the method, and the copy in TCRdb shows in-frame clones only, minus some. Among approximately 180,000 clones, around 83% were seen once, and the ten largest hold roughly 6%. The sample comprised PBMCs or T cells enriched from blood (not recorded which). These receptors were taken from a middle-aged man who had recovered from COVID-19.

This clone appeared a single time. The rearrangement joins TRBV29-1 to TRBJ2-1; 9 bases fit TRBD2. Per the germline V gene, CDR1 is SQVTM and CDR2 is ANQGSEA. V shed 0 bases, J shed 1 base, and the junction held 13 bases outside the gene matches. The CDR3 loop spans 19 amino acids. This CDR3 reads CSVEDLEYSGGTSYNEQFF. CDR3 coding DNA: TGCAGCGTTGAAGATCTTGAGTATAGCGGGGGAACATCCTACAATGAGCAGTTCTTC.

This clone was detected only once. This chain connects TRBV9 to TRBJ2-3; D not resolved. This CDR3 has 14 residues. Germline V gene sequence: CDR1 SGDLS, CDR2 YYNGEE. Trimming took 0 bases from V and 1 from J, leaving 6 bases between them. The CDR3: CASSVARGTDTQYF. DNA for the CDR3: TGTGCCAGCAGCGTAGCCCGGGGCACAGATACGCAGTATTTT.

The chain is built from TRBV9 and TRBJ2-1, with TRBD2 matching 14 bases. This CDR3 has 15 amino acids. After removal of 4 bases from V and 8 bases from J, the junction contained 5 bases not matched to a gene. Germline CDR1 SGDLS, CDR2 YYNGEE. The CDR3 region has the DNA TGTGCCAGCAGCTTTAGGACTAGCGGGAGGCATGAGCAGTTCTTC. Translating it yields CASSFRTSGRHEQFF.

V and J are TRBV28 and TRBJ1-5; D possibly corresponds to TRBD1 (6 bases). CDR1 is MDHEN and CDR2 is SYDVKM in the germline V gene. V was clipped by 3 bases and J by 4 bases, with 10 bases between them. CDR3 length equals 14 residues. CDR3 in DNA: TGTGCCAGCAGTTTCGGCAGGGGAAATCAGCCCCAGCATTTT. As protein: CASSFGRGNQPQHF.

This clone appeared once. V is TRBV7-8 and J is TRBJ1-6; TRBD1 matches 7 bases. CDR1 and CDR2 from the germline V gene are SGHVS and FQNEAQ. Losses at the gene ends were 1 base for V and 6 bases for J; bases not matched to a gene: 3. This CDR3 spans 15 amino acids. CDR3 region: CASSLVGQANSPLHF. Here the CDR3 DNA reads TGTGCCAGCAGCTTAGTTGGACAGGCTAATTCACCCCTCCACTTT.

This clone was found once. J is TRBJ1-1 and V is TRBV2; TRBD1 might be the D (6 bases). This CDR3 contains 12 residues. The germline V and J ends were trimmed by 7 bases and 8 bases, with 14 bases remaining between them. Germline values: CDR1 SNHLY, CDR2 FYNNEI. The chain's CDR3 is CASMGAGREAFF. The CDR3 DNA follows: TGTGCCAGCATGGGGGCGGGTCGGGAAGCTTTCTTT. The whole variable domain, remainder taken from reference TRBV2 and TRBJ1-1, is EPEVTQTPSHQVTQMGQEVILRCVPISNHLYFYWYRQILGQKVEFLVSFYNNEISEKSEIFDDQFSVERPDGSNFTLKIRSTKLEDSAMYFCASMGAGREAFFGQGTRLTVV.

The chain is built from TRBV9 and TRBJ1-6, with D hard to call. Germline CDR1 and CDR2: SGDLS and YYNGEE. CDR3 length: 16 amino acids. V gave up 0 bases and J gave up 2 bases, with 9 bases separating them. This CDR3 reads CASSVASVPYNSPLHF. For the CDR3, the DNA is TGTGCCAGCAGCGTAGCTTCGGTCCCCTATAATTCACCCCTCCACTTT.

The chain employs TRBV6-4 and TRBJ1-1, with TRBD1 as a possible D gene (5 bases). The CDR3 is made up of 14 amino acids. CDR1 is MRHNA and CDR2 is SNTAGT in the germline V gene. V lost 2 bases and J 2 bases, leaving 9 bases between the germline ends. The CDR3 reads CASSDGRENTEAFF. The DNA for the CDR3 is TGTGCCAGCAGTGACGGCAGGGAAAACACTGAAGCTTTCTTT.

This chain joins TRBV21-1 and TRBJ2-1; the table's D gene call, TRBD2, was not cross checked with the DNA. TRBV21-1 is labeled a pseudogene. The CDR3 length is 17 residues. The chain's CDR3 is CASSKGPERRLYNEQFF. The DNA of the CDR3 is TGTGCCAGCAGCAAAGGCCCTGAGCGGAGACTCTACAATGAGCAGTTCTTC.

V usage is TRBV5-1 and J usage is TRBJ1-2; TRBD1 might be the D (6 bases). The germline V gene has CDR1 SGHRS and CDR2 YFSETQ. V lost 2 bases and J 6 bases, leaving 14 bases between the germline ends. The CDR3 is made up of 14 amino acids. This CDR3 reads CASSFSGDKDGYTF. CDR3 sequence (DNA): TGCGCCAGCAGCTTTTCAGGGGATAAGGATGGCTACACCTTC. Full variable domain (missing parts from reference TRBV5-1 and TRBJ1-2): KAGVTQTPRYLIKTRGQQVTLSCSPISGHRSVSWYQQTPGQGLQFLFEYFSETQRNKGNFPGRFSGRQFSNSRSEMNVSTLELGDSALYLCASSFSGDKDGYTFGSGTRLTVV.

The chain is built from TRBV28 and TRBJ2-7; TRBD2 matches 10 bases. This CDR3 is built from 16 residues. The ends lost 7 bases at V and 0 bases at J; junction bases unmatched: 9. Germline V gene lookup returns CDR1 MDHEN and CDR2 SYDVKM. CDR3 amino acids: CASTSSGRTLSYEQYF. The DNA of the CDR3 is TGTGCCAGCACTAGTAGCGGGAGGACACTCTCCTACGAGCAGTACTTC.

In this sample, this clone turned up once. The rearrangement joins TRBV30 to TRBJ1-2; a weak D match, TRBD1 (6 bases). Between the trimmed V and J ends, which lost 5 bases and 2 bases, there was a span of 9 bases. Looked up from germline, CDR1 is GTSNPN and CDR2 is SVGIG (reference sequence). The CDR3 is 12 residues long. The CDR3 sequence: CAWGTRNYGYTF. The CDR3 DNA sequence: TGTGCCTGGGGGACAAGGAACTATGGCTACACCTTC.

The chain joins TRBV30 to TRBJ2-6; 9 positions match TRBD1. Germline CDR1 reads GTSNPN; CDR2 reads SVGIG (reference sequence). This CDR3 has 18 amino acids. J gave up 2 bases and V 0 bases, and 8 bases lay outside the gene matches. The CDR3 DNA sequence: TGTGCCTGGAGTGTCCATGGGACAGGGTCAGCTGGGGCCAACGTCCTGACTTTC. Residues: CAWSVHGTGSAGANVLTF. Supplemented by reference TRBV30 and TRBJ2-6, the full variable domain reads SQTIHQWPATLVQPVGSPLSLECTVEGTSNPNLYWYRQAAGRGLQLLFYSVGIGQISSEVPQNLSASRPQDRQFILSSKKLLLSDSGFYLCAWSVHGTGSAGANVLTFGAGSRLTVL.

There are a few counts of this clone. The chain is built from TRBV5-1 and TRBJ2-7; D may be TRBD2 (6 bases). Per the germline V gene, CDR1 is SGHRS and CDR2 is YFSETQ. The V gene lost 3 bases and the J gene lost 0 bases, with 10 bases spanning the gap. This CDR3 is built from 14 residues. CDR3 bases: TGCGCCAGCAGCTCGGCCGGGAGCTCCTACGAGCAGTACTTC. This sequence encodes CASSSAGSSYEQYF.

This clone was seen once. The chain carries TRBV19 and TRBJ1-1; 10 bases fit TRBD1. The CDR3 is 17 amino acids. The junction had 14 bases not matched to a gene; V was cut back by 7 bases and J by 3 bases. CDR1 and CDR2 from the germline V gene are LNHDA and SQIVND (reference sequence). This chain's CDR3 is CASKRLDGTGDHTEAFF. The CDR3 region has the DNA TGTGCCAGTAAGAGGTTAGACGGGACAGGGGATCACACTGAAGCTTTCTTT.

The chain couples TRBV28 to TRBJ1-6; the match to TRBD1 covers 8 bases. From germline, CDR1 is MDHEN and CDR2 SYDVKM. This CDR3 has 14 residues. After removal of 6 bases from V and 7 bases from J, the junction contained 5 bases not matched to a gene. Here the CDR3 reads CASRQQGGNSPLHF. CDR3 nucleotide sequence: TGTGCCAGCAGGCAACAGGGGGGGAATTCACCCCTCCACTTT.

The rearrangement uses TRBV27 and TRBJ1-2, with 7 bases lining up with TRBD1. This CDR3 contains 14 residues. Unmatched junction bases numbered 7, after V lost 5 bases and J lost 4 bases. Germline V gives CDR1 MNHEY, CDR2 SMNVEV (reference sequence). CDR3 bases: TGTGCCAGCAGTCCACGACAGGGTCTCTATGGCTACACCTTC. It is translated as CASSPRQGLYGYTF.

The chain links TRBV28 to TRBJ2-1, with D perhaps TRBD2 (5 bases). Deletions cut 4 bases from V and 4 bases from J, with 11 bases between. CDR1 is MDHEN, CDR2 SYDVKM, per germline. The CDR3 totals 14 residues. The DNA for the CDR3 is TGTGCCAGCAGTTGGCCTAGCAGTTACAATGAGCAGTTCTTC. Translated: CASSWPSSYNEQFF.

V gene TRBV30 combines with J gene TRBJ1-2; 9 positions match TRBD1. CDR3 length: 13 amino acids. Germline CDR1 is GTSNPN and CDR2 is SVGIG (reference sequence). V gave up 0 bases and J gave up 8 bases; unmatched junction bases: 4. DNA of the CDR3: TGTGCCTGGAGTGTGACAGGGGGTCAGGGCTACACCTTC. This codes for CAWSVTGGQGYTF.